This passage covers 30 T cell receptor beta chains from one sample sequenced in a study of cytomegalovirus exposure and HLA in healthy donors. PCR employed 60 Vbeta and 13 Jbeta primers. Only in-frame clones appear in the TCRdb table, and some are missing; sequencing was by immunoSEQ multiplex PCR. Of 100,000 to 150,000 clones in the sample, 70% to 85% were seen once. Specimen: PBMCs. These receptors were taken from a man aged 35 to 55 in good health and CMV-seropositive.

J is TRBJ2-5 and V is TRBV7-8; 11 bases align to TRBD2. V lost 2 bases to trimming and J lost 3 bases; unmatched junction nucleotides: 2. This CDR3 is 15 amino acids long. CDR1 and CDR2 from the germline V gene are SGHVS and FQNEAQ. The CDR3 reads CASSLTTSGEETQYF. The CDR3 bases are TGTGCCAGCAGCTTAACGACTAGCGGGGAAGAGACCCAGTACTTC.

The chain is built from TRBV28 and TRBJ2-7, with TRBD2 matching over 10 bases. V lost 6 bases and J lost 4; bases outside the gene matches: 6. The CDR3 covers 14 residues. CDR1 and CDR2 (germline): MDHEN, SYDVKM. This CDR3 reads CASRPLTSGYEQYF. The CDR3 DNA sequence: TGTGCCAGCAGACCCTTGACTAGCGGGTACGAGCAGTACTTC.

The chain couples TRBV6-1 to TRBJ1-5; possibly TRBD1 for D (6 bases). CDR3 length: 14 residues. Germline V gene lookup returns CDR1 MNHNS and CDR2 SASEGT. The V and J ends lost 5 bases and 5 bases respectively, with 13 bases between them. The DNA of the CDR3 is TGTGCCAGCAGTCATGGGACAAGAGATCAGCCCCAGCATTTT. Its protein product is CASSHGTRDQPQHF.

This clone was recorded a few times. The CDR3 sequence is CASSQGGQASNYGYTF. The DNA for the CDR3 is TGTGCCAGCAGCCAGGGGGGACAGGCCTCTAACTATGGCTACACCTTC. V gene TRBV7-2 combines with J gene TRBJ1-2, with TRBD1 matching 8 bases. In germline, CDR1 is SGHTA, CDR2 FQGNSA. The V gene end was trimmed by 5 bases and the J gene end by 0 bases; junction bases not matched to a gene: 8. This CDR3 is 16 amino acids long.

The gene calls are TRBV28 and TRBJ1-3, with a possible D match to TRBD1 (5 bases). CDR3 length: 16 amino acids. From germline, CDR1 is MDHEN and CDR2 SYDVKM. V lost 7 bases, J lost 0 bases, and 16 bases lay in between. The CDR3 here is CASNKLGGNSGNTIYF. Here the CDR3 DNA reads TGTGCCAGCAATAAACTCGGGGGTAACTCTGGAAACACCATATATTTT.

The CDR3 DNA is TGTGCCAGCAGTGAAGAGGGGACTAACTATGGCTACACCTTC. Encoded protein: CASSEEGTNYGYTF. This chain connects TRBV2 to TRBJ1-2; the D gene is possibly TRBD1 (5 bases). The germline gives CDR1 SNHLY, CDR2 FYNNEI. Between the trimmed V and J ends, which lost 1 base and 0 bases, there was a span of 6 bases. The CDR3 contains 14 residues.

In this sample, this clone turned up once. This sequence joins TRBV5-6 and TRBJ2-5; 7 bases map to TRBD1. The J segment lost 4 bases and the V segment lost 5 bases, leaving 11 bases of the junction unmatched. This CDR3 is built from 15 residues. Germline V gene lookup returns CDR1 SGHDT and CDR2 YYEEEE. This CDR3 is CASRSSRGSPETQYF. CDR3 nucleotides: TGTGCCAGCAGATCCTCCAGGGGGAGCCCAGAGACCCAGTACTTC.

The V and J genes are TRBV7-8 and TRBJ1-2, with D possibly matching TRBD1 (6 bases). The CDR3 has 13 residues. Germline CDR1 SGHVS, CDR2 FQNEAQ. Between the trimmed V and J ends, which lost 5 bases and 2 bases, there was a span of 9 bases. DNA for the CDR3: TGTGCCAGCAGCGTACAGGGAAACTATGGCTACACCTTC. Amino acid sequence: CASSVQGNYGYTF.

V is TRBV6-5 and J is TRBJ2-7; TRBD1 agrees at 7 bases. This CDR3 comprises 15 residues. In germline, CDR1 is MNHEY, CDR2 SVGAGI. V lost 6 bases to trimming and J lost 3 bases; unmatched junction nucleotides: 11. The CDR3 coding sequence is TGTGCCAGCAGCAACCGCAGGGGGACAGACTACGAGCAGTACTTC. This gives the protein CASSNRRGTDYEQYF.

This clone was found once. The chain joins TRBV7-2 to TRBJ1-2, with 10 bases fitting TRBD1. Germline assignment: CDR1 SGHTA and CDR2 FQGNSA. V gave up 2 bases and J gave up 4 bases; unmatched junction bases: 7. The CDR3 has 16 amino acids. The CDR3 region is CASSLIPTGGGYGYTF. CDR3 DNA: TGTGCCAGCAGCTTAATCCCGACAGGGGGCGGCTATGGCTACACCTTC.

The V call is TRBV10-1, the J call TRBJ1-6; D gene uncertain. The CDR3 covers 12 residues. CDR1 and CDR2 from the germline V gene are WNHNN and SYGVQD (reference sequence). V was pared by 3 bases and J by 7 bases, with 4 bases between. The CDR3 is CASSDPNSPLHF. CDR3 nucleotide sequence: TGCGCCAGCAGTGACCCGAATTCACCCCTCCACTTT.

The V and J genes are TRBV11-2 and TRBJ1-2; D is unresolved. CDR1 is SGHAT and CDR2 is FQNNGV in the germline V gene. This CDR3 contains 13 residues. V lost 3 bases and J lost 8, with 13 bases in between. The CDR3 is CASSFATTGGYTF. CDR3 in DNA: TGTGCCAGCAGCTTTGCGACAACGGGAGGCTACACCTTC.

This clone was observed a few times. The chain recombines TRBV5-1 with TRBJ2-3; no clear D. The CDR3 runs 13 residues. The germline CDR1 and CDR2 sequences are SGHRS and YFSETQ. Trimming took 0 bases from V and 4 from J, leaving 6 bases between them. The CDR3 DNA follows: TGCGCCAGCAGCTTGGCCTACGCAGATACGCAGTATTTT. Translating it yields CASSLAYADTQYF. The full variable domain, its missing parts supplied by reference TRBV5-1 and TRBJ2-3, is KAGVTQTPRYLIKTRGQQVTLSCSPISGHRSVSWYQQTPGQGLQFLFEYFSETQRNKGNFPGRFSGRQFSNSRSEMNVSTLELGDSALYLCASSLAYADTQYFGPGTRLTVL.

This rearrangement joins TRBV6-1 to TRBJ2-7; TRBD1 agrees at 12 bases. This CDR3 contains 14 residues. The V segment lost 2 bases and the J segment 7 bases; nucleotides outside the gene matches: 3. In germline, CDR1 is MNHNS, CDR2 SASEGT. In DNA form, the CDR3 reads TGTGCCAGCAGTGAAAGGGACAGGGGGCCTGAGCAGTACTTC. Its protein is CASSERDRGPEQYF.

A note on this clone: This sample includes further DNA sequences coding for the same CDR3. The chain is built from TRBV7-2 and TRBJ1-5; 9 bases agree with TRBD1. CDR1 and CDR2 (germline): SGHTA, FQGNSA. With 5 bases clipped from V and 4 bases from J, the junction kept 3 bases outside the gene matches. This CDR3 has 14 amino acids. Here the CDR3 DNA reads TGTGCCAGCAGCCCGACAGGGGGTAATCAGCCCCAGCATTTT. Its protein product is CASSPTGGNQPQHF.

The chain couples TRBV6-5 to TRBJ2-7, with 7 bases aligning to TRBD1. The CDR3 extends over 14 amino acids. J lost 2 bases, V lost 7 bases, and 8 bases had no gene match. Germline lookup yields CDR1 MNHEY and CDR2 SVGAGI. The CDR3 loop is CASTAGTAPYEQYF. DNA for the CDR3: TGTGCCAGCACCGCCGGGACAGCCCCCTACGAGCAGTACTTC.

V and J are TRBV5-1 and TRBJ2-5; the match to TRBD1 covers 11 bases. The CDR3 totals 15 residues. V lost 4 bases to trimming and J lost 7 bases; unmatched junction nucleotides: 9. CDR1 is SGHRS and CDR2 is YFSETQ in the germline V gene. In DNA form, the CDR3 reads TGCGCCAGCAGCCCTGGGACAGGGGGGGACGGGACCCAGTACTTC. It specifies CASSPGTGGDGTQYF.

J is TRBJ2-2 and V is TRBV6-5, with 8 nucleotides matching TRBD1. The CDR3 consists of 14 residues. V was clipped by 7 bases and J by 8 bases; unmatched bases: 9. Germline CDR1 is MNHEY and CDR2 is SVGAGI. The CDR3 spells CASKGTGGFGELFF. For the CDR3, the DNA is TGTGCCAGCAAGGGCACAGGGGGGTTTGGGGAGCTGTTTTTT.

The J gene is TRBJ1-2, the V gene TRBV27; 11 bases line up with TRBD1. Germline lookup yields CDR1 MNHEY and CDR2 SMNVEV (reference sequence). The trim removed 5 bases at V and 6 bases at J, leaving 8 bases unmatched. This CDR3 spans 15 amino acids. The CDR3 protein is CASSRRTGGGDGYTF. CDR3 bases: TGTGCCAGCAGTCGCCGGACAGGGGGCGGGGATGGCTACACCTTC.

The rearrangement joins TRBV7-3 to TRBJ2-2; possible D gene TRBD1, 6 bases. The V end lost 5 bases, the J end lost 1 base, and 8 bases lay between the germline ends. This CDR3 region has 14 residues. Germline V gene sequence: CDR1 SGHTA, CDR2 FQGTGA. The DNA for the CDR3 is TGTGCCAGCAGCCCGGGACAGAACACCGGGGAGCTGTTTTTT. This codes for CASSPGQNTGELFF.

This clone was detected once. The CDR3 DNA sequence: TGCGCCAGCAGCAGGGGATGGGGCAATCAGCCCCAGCATTTT. Encoded protein: CASSRGWGNQPQHF. The chain joins TRBV4-1 to TRBJ1-5; TRBD1 might be the D (5 bases). CDR3 length: 14 amino acids. Trimming pared 5 bases from V and 2 bases from J, leaving 10 bases between. CDR1 and CDR2 from the germline V gene are MGHRA and YSYEKL.

The chain links TRBV11-2 to TRBJ1-2; no firm D call. This CDR3 is 12 amino acids long. Germline values: CDR1 SGHAT, CDR2 FQNNGV. V lost 0 bases to trimming and J lost 8 bases, with 7 bases between them. The CDR3 coding sequence is TGTGCCAGCAGCTTAGAGGGAGACGGCTACACCTTC. This codes for CASSLEGDGYTF. The full variable domain, with the rest looked up from reference TRBV11-2 and TRBJ1-2, is EAGVAQSPRYKIIEKRQSVAFWCNPISGHATLYWYQQILGQGPKLLIQFQNNGVVDDSQLPKDRFSAERLKGVDSTLKIQPAKLEDSAVYLCASSLEGDGYTFGSGTRLTVV.

The chain joins TRBV7-2 to TRBJ2-7; 10 nucleotides line up with TRBD2. Germline CDR1 SGHTA, CDR2 FQGNSA. V lost 1 base and J lost 0; bases outside the gene matches: 3. This CDR3 contains 16 residues. This CDR3 reads CASSLGASGSSYEQYF. CDR3 DNA: TGTGCCAGCAGCTTAGGGGCTAGCGGGAGCTCCTACGAGCAGTACTTC.

The chain joins TRBV9 to TRBJ1-5; D possibly corresponds to TRBD1 (6 bases). V shed 1 base and J shed 5 bases, with 10 bases lying between them. The CDR3 loop spans 14 amino acids. Germline lookup yields CDR1 SGDLS and CDR2 YYNGEE. In nucleotides, the CDR3 is TGTGCCAGCAGCGTATCAGGGGTCCATCAGCCCCAGCATTTT. This sequence encodes CASSVSGVHQPQHF.

In DNA form, the CDR3 reads TGTGCCAGCGGGATAGCGGGAGGAGAGACCCAGTACTTC. Protein: CASGIAGGETQYF. The gene calls are TRBV7-3 and TRBJ2-5; 10 bases are a match to TRBD2. The CDR3 spans 13 residues. Germline V gene data show CDR1 as SGHTA and CDR2 as FQGTGA. The junction had 4 bases not matched to a gene; V was cut back by 8 bases and J by 4 bases.

J is TRBJ1-4 and V is TRBV5-5; TRBD1 aligns across 8 bases. Germline-derived CDR1 and CDR2 are SGHKS and YYEKEE (reference sequence). Unmatched junction bases numbered 9, after V lost 3 bases and J lost 8 bases. CDR3 length: 15 amino acids. This CDR3 reads CASSSVTGGEEKLFF. In DNA form, the CDR3 reads TGTGCCAGCAGCTCGGTTACAGGGGGTGAGGAAAAACTGTTTTTT.

The chain employs TRBV4-3 and TRBJ1-6, with D tentatively TRBD1 (6 bases). This CDR3 has 18 amino acids. Germline CDR1 LGHNA, CDR2 YSLEER. The V gene lost 0 bases and the J gene lost 3 bases, with 15 bases spanning the gap. The CDR3: CASSQDPGGGYYNSPLHF. The CDR3 DNA reads as TGCGCCAGCAGCCAAGATCCGGGGGGCGGCTACTATAATTCACCCCTCCACTTT.

The chain joins TRBV30 to TRBJ1-5; 7 bases are shared with TRBD1. CDR1 GTSNPN and CDR2 SVGIG come from the germline V gene (reference sequence). The CDR3 has 14 amino acids. V dropped 3 bases and J dropped 3; count of bases not matched to a gene: 5. As DNA, the CDR3 is TGTGCCTGGAGCGCGGGACAGTCCAATCAGCCCCAGCATTTT. This sequence encodes CAWSAGQSNQPQHF. The full variable domain, rest sourced from reference TRBV30 and TRBJ1-5, is SQTIHQWPATLVQPVGSPLSLECTVEGTSNPNLYWYRQAAGRGLQLLFYSVGIGQISSEVPQNLSASRPQDRQFILSSKKLLLSDSGFYLCAWSAGQSNQPQHFGDGTRLSIL.

V gene TRBV20-1 combines with J gene TRBJ1-5; unclear D gene. V was cut by 3 bases and J by 15 bases, with 15 bases left in between. This CDR3 spans 11 amino acids. The germline V gene encodes CDR1 DFQATT and CDR2 SNEGSKA (reference sequence). The CDR3 region is CSASSGFDPHF. In nucleotides, the CDR3 is TGCAGTGCTAGTTCGGGGTTTGACCCGCATTTT.

In this sample, this clone turned up a few times. The chain has TRBV11-2 and TRBJ1-5, with 12 bases lining up with TRBD1. The CDR3 sequence is 16 residues long. J lost 7 bases, V lost 1 base, and 5 bases had no gene match. Per germline, CDR1 SGHAT and CDR2 FQNNGV. CDR3 protein: CASSLGDRGLGQPQHF. CDR3 coding DNA: TGTGCCAGCAGCTTAGGGGACAGGGGGCTGGGACAGCCCCAGCATTTT.